This is a list of T cell receptor beta chains from one sample in a study of ipilimumab plus nivolumab after autologous stem cell transplantation. Clones were sequenced by immunoSEQ multiplex PCR, and TCRdb holds only the in-frame ones, with some missing. The sample lists 1,700 or so clones, more than 75% seen once, with about a fifth in the top ten. The sample consisted of PBMCs, taken in a trial of ipilimumab plus nivolumab as post-transplant consolidation. The receptors stem from a male donor with multiple myeloma. CDR3s include the opening cysteine and the closing phenylalanine or tryptophan. D genes are given only for firm matches. Expanded clones are given a class, and other clones once, few, many or no size at all.

CDR3,DNA,length,D,V,size,J
CASSYFRDLGETQYF,TGTGCCAGCAGTTATTTCCGGGACCTAGGAGAGACCCAGTACTTC,15,-,TRBV6-5,-,TRBJ2-5
CASSSTGGNYEQYF,TGTGCCAGCAGTTCGACAGGGGGAAACTACGAGCAGTACTTC,14,TRBD1,TRBV6-5,-,TRBJ2-7
CASSYSPPWSEQYF,TGTGCCAGCAGTTACTCTCCCCCGTGGTCCGAGCAGTACTTC,14,-,TRBV6-5,-,TRBJ2-7
CASRPISYNEQFF,TGCGCCAGCAGACCTATATCCTACAATGAGCAGTTCTTC,13,-,TRBV5-1,-,TRBJ2-1
CASSRFMANNPDTQYF,TGTGCCAGCAGCCGGTTTATGGCGAACAACCCAGATACGCAGTATTTT,16,-,TRBV2,-,TRBJ2-3
CASSSSRQGSYNEQFF,TGTGCCAGCAGTTCCTCGAGGCAGGGCTCCTACAATGAGCAGTTCTTC,16,-,TRBV28,few,TRBJ2-1
CASSALGQVKIYEQYF,TGTGCCAGCAGTGCCTTGGGACAGGTGAAGATCTACGAGCAGTACTTC,16,TRBD1,TRBV27,few,TRBJ2-7
CASSVGLIAGGDPYEQYF,TGTGCCAGCAGCGTAGGGTTGATAGCGGGAGGTGATCCCTACGAGCAGTACTTC,18,TRBD2,TRBV9,-,TRBJ2-7
CASQSRTSTQYF,TGTGCCAGCCAATCCAGGACTTCTACGCAGTATTTT,12,-,TRBV6-5,few,TRBJ2-3
CASSKQGAEAFF,TGTGCCAGCTCAAAGCAGGGGGCTGAAGCTTTCTTT,12,TRBD1,TRBV18,-,TRBJ1-1
CASSSGTGGNEQFF,TGCGCCAGCAGTTCCGGGACAGGGGGGAATGAGCAGTTCTTC,14,TRBD1,TRBV5-1,-,TRBJ2-1
CAGSVGSTDTQYF,TGTGCCGGCAGCGTAGGTTCGACAGATACGCAGTATTTT,13,-,TRBV9,-,TRBJ2-3
CASSPGLDQPQHF,TGTGCCAGCTCCCCGGGGCTTGATCAGCCCCAGCATTTT,13,-,TRBV18,few,TRBJ1-5
CASSLAGGGYGYTF,TGTGCCAGCAGCTTAGCGGGCGGAGGCTATGGCTACACCTTC,14,-,TRBV7-2,-,TRBJ1-2
CASSGDRGNSPLHF,TGCGCCAGCAGTGGGGACAGGGGGAATTCACCCCTCCACTTT,14,TRBD1,TRBV10-1,-,TRBJ1-6
CASSHFAGKDPNEKLFF,TGTGCCAGTAGTCACTTCGCGGGAAAGGACCCCAATGAAAAACTGTTTTTT,17,-,TRBV19,-,TRBJ1-4
CSVDGITRLAWEQFF,TGCAGCGTTGATGGAATTACCAGGCTTGCGTGGGAGCAGTTCTTC,15,-,TRBV29-1,-,TRBJ2-1
CASSSRLAGNTGELFF,TGTGCCAGCAGCTCCCGACTAGCGGGGAACACCGGGGAGCTGTTTTTT,16,TRBD2,TRBV7-2,-,TRBJ2-2
CASSRTGWLGQYF,TGCGCCAGCAGTCGAACAGGGTGGCTGGGGCAGTACTTC,13,-,TRBV10-2,-,TRBJ2-7
CASSPGRGGSTDTQYF,TGTGCCAGCAGCCCGGGTCGGGGGGGTAGCACAGATACGCAGTATTTT,16,TRBD2,TRBV5-8,-,TRBJ2-3
CAAGVSGNTIYF,TGTGCCGCTGGGGTATCTGGAAACACCATATATTTT,12,-,TRBV7-9,-,TRBJ1-3
CASSERLAGGNTGELFF,TGTGCCAGCAGCGAGAGACTAGCGGGGGGAAACACCGGGGAGCTGTTTTTT,17,TRBD2,TRBV9,-,TRBJ2-2
CASSFAGQPQHF,TGTGCCAGCAGCTTTGCCGGTCAGCCCCAGCATTTT,12,-,TRBV5-6,-,TRBJ1-5
CASSGGRGIAYEQYF,TGTGCCAGCAGCGGGGGGAGGGGAATAGCCTACGAGCAGTACTTC,15,TRBD2,TRBV9,few,TRBJ2-7
CASSLSALLDTQYF,TGTGCCAGCAGTTTATCTGCCTTGTTAGATACGCAGTATTTT,14,-,TRBV27,-,TRBJ2-3
CASSPQIGNTEAFF,TGTGCCAGCAGCCCCCAAATCGGGAACACTGAAGCTTTCTTT,14,-,TRBV7-9,-,TRBJ1-1
CASSYSQGGNYGYTF,TGTGCCAGCAGTTACTCACAGGGCGGAAACTATGGCTACACCTTC,15,-,TRBV6-5,-,TRBJ1-2
CASSDRGSSSYEQYF,TGCGCCAGCAGCGACAGGGGGAGTAGCTCCTACGAGCAGTACTTC,15,TRBD1,TRBV5-1,-,TRBJ2-7
CATSPETGPSGNTIYF,TGTGCCACCAGCCCGGAGACAGGTCCCTCTGGAAACACCATATATTTT,16,-,TRBV15,-,TRBJ1-3
CASSVALNKVEQFF,TGTGCCAGCAGCGTAGCACTAAATAAGGTTGAGCAGTTCTTC,14,-,TRBV9,-,TRBJ2-1
CASSFSVGQAAFF,TGTGCCAGCAGTTTCTCAGTAGGGCAGGCAGCTTTCTTT,13,-,TRBV27,-,TRBJ1-1
CASNRDRENYQPQHF,TGTGCCAGTAATAGGGACAGGGAAAATTATCAGCCCCAGCATTTT,15,TRBD1,TRBV19,-,TRBJ1-5
CASSIIGLSSSYNEQFF,TGTGCCAGTAGTATAATCGGACTATCCAGCTCCTACAATGAGCAGTTCTTC,17,-,TRBV19,-,TRBJ2-1
CASSFRTENTEAFF,TGTGCCAGCAGCTTCCGGACAGAGAACACTGAAGCTTTCTTT,14,-,TRBV7-2,-,TRBJ1-1
CASSLRQNNEKLFF,TGTGCCAGCAGTTTAAGACAGAACAATGAAAAACTGTTTTTT,14,-,TRBV27,-,TRBJ1-4
CASSLDVPAGGNTIYF,TGTGCCAGCAGCTTAGATGTTCCCGCAGGTGGAAACACCATATATTTT,16,-,TRBV7-8,-,TRBJ1-3
CASSQIQGFGTEAFF,TGTGCCAGTAGCCAGATACAGGGTTTTGGCACTGAAGCTTTCTTT,15,-,TRBV19,-,TRBJ1-1
CASRWGPTGRQETQYF,TGCGCCAGCAGATGGGGTCCGACAGGCCGCCAAGAGACCCAGTACTTC,16,-,TRBV5-1,-,TRBJ2-5
CAWSPRGSYGYTF,TGTGCCTGGAGCCCGAGGGGTTCCTATGGCTACACCTTC,13,-,TRBV30,-,TRBJ1-2
CASSLAQNTGELFF,TGTGCCAGCAGCTTAGCTCAGAACACCGGGGAGCTGTTTTTT,14,-,TRBV7-7,-,TRBJ2-2
CASSYSRGPYEQYF,TGTGCCAGCAGTTACTCAAGAGGTCCCTACGAGCAGTACTTC,14,-,TRBV6-5,-,TRBJ2-7
CASSMGTGVSPLHF,TGTGCCAGTAGTATGGGGACAGGGGTATCACCCCTCCACTTT,14,TRBD1,TRBV19,-,TRBJ1-6
CASSLEAGQAYNEQFF,TGCGCCAGCAGCTTGGAGGCGGGACAGGCTTACAATGAGCAGTTCTTC,16,TRBD1,TRBV5-1,-,TRBJ2-1
CASSAGRPLYSNQPQHF,TGTGCCAGTAGTGCAGGCCGCCCTCTATATAGCAATCAGCCCCAGCATTTT,17,-,TRBV19,-,TRBJ1-5
CASSVAGTGEETQYF,TGCGCCAGCAGCGTTGCTGGGACAGGGGAAGAGACCCAGTACTTC,15,TRBD1,TRBV5-1,-,TRBJ2-5
CASSTGLAGGVGYF,TGCGCCAGCAGCACCGGACTAGCGGGAGGAGTAGGGTATTTT,14,TRBD2,TRBV5-1,-,TRBJ2-3
CASRNDLGQEKLFF,TGTGCCAGCAGGAATGACCTGGGCCAAGAAAAACTGTTTTTT,14,-,TRBV2,-,TRBJ1-4
CASSQERTGNSGNTIYF,TGTGCCAGCAGCCAAGAACGAACGGGGAACTCTGGAAACACCATATATTTT,17,-,TRBV5-8,-,TRBJ1-3
CASSLAASEAFF,TGTGCCAGCAGCTTAGCAGCGTCTGAAGCTTTCTTT,12,-,TRBV7-9,few,TRBJ1-1